These 25 T cell receptor beta chains share one sample of origin, sequenced in a study of blood T cell repertoires in COVID-19. Sequencing was performed with immunoSEQ multiplex PCR; in TCRdb, only in-frame clones are kept and a portion is missing. The sample consists of around 98,000 clones, 70% to 90% of them appearing once. Sequencing was carried out using peripheral blood. The receptor set was obtained from a man between 65 and 85 years old with acute or convalescent COVID-19.

This clone appeared a single time. This chain connects TRBV20-1 to TRBJ2-3, with D possibly TRBD1 on 8 matching bases. Germline CDR1 reads DFQATT; CDR2 reads SNEGSKA (reference sequence). This CDR3 region has 15 residues. V was cut by 3 bases and J by 3 bases, with 16 bases left in between. CDR3 sequence: CSASSQGGRTDTQYF. The CDR3 bases are TGCAGTGCTAGTTCACAGGGGGGGAGGACAGATACGCAGTATTTT.

The chain links TRBV5-6 to TRBJ2-2; 8 bases agree with TRBD1. CDR3 size: 14 residues. The germline V gene has CDR1 SGHDT and CDR2 YYEEEE. Trimming took 0 bases from V and 7 from J; bases not matched to a gene: 2. Written as DNA, the CDR3 is TGTGCCAGCAGCTTGGGACAGGGGTACGGGGAGCTGTTTTTT. Translating gives CASSLGQGYGELFF.

The chain joins TRBV7-9 to TRBJ1-5; D is unresolved. The CDR3 totals 13 residues. Germline CDR1 SEHNR, CDR2 FQNEAQ (reference sequence). V was cut by 4 bases and J by 2 bases, with 6 bases left in between. As DNA, the CDR3 is TGTGCCAGCAGCTCCGGGGGCAATCAGCCCCAGCATTTT. It specifies CASSSGGNQPQHF.

The J gene is TRBJ2-3, the V gene TRBV9, with 11 bases identical to TRBD2. V was clipped by 3 bases and J by 2 bases; unmatched bases: 8. CDR3 size: 17 residues. CDR1 SGDLS and CDR2 YYNGEE come from the germline V gene. Here the CDR3 DNA reads TGTGCCAGCAGCGCACGACTAGCGGGGTCCCCCACAGATACGCAGTATTTT. Protein: CASSARLAGSPTDTQYF. The full variable domain, with the rest looked up from reference TRBV9 and TRBJ2-3, is DSGVTQTPKHLITATGQRVTLRCSPRSGDLSVYWYQQSLDQGLQFLIQYYNGEERAKGNILERFSAQQFPDLHSELNLSSLELGDSALYFCASSARLAGSPTDTQYFGPGTRLTVL.

The chain couples TRBV25-1 to TRBJ1-3; weak D call: TRBD1 (5 bases). V gave up 3 bases and J gave up 0 bases, with 12 bases separating them. This CDR3 region has 16 residues. Germline CDR1 MGHDK, CDR2 SYGVNS. In DNA, the CDR3 is TGTGCCAGCAGTGATTGGGGGGGTGGCTCTGGAAACACCATATATTTT. It yields the protein CASSDWGGGSGNTIYF.

This clone was found a few times. The chain links TRBV25-1 to TRBJ2-3, with no clear D. Trimming removed 5 bases from V and 3 bases from J, with 12 bases in between. The CDR3 runs 14 residues. CDR1 is MGHDK and CDR2 is SYGVNS in the germline V gene. The CDR3 loop reads CASSRDFRTDTQYF. In DNA form, the CDR3 reads TGTGCCAGCAGTAGAGACTTTCGTACAGATACGCAGTATTTT.

This clone was observed a few times. The chain couples TRBV3-1 (or the pseudogene TRBV3-2) to TRBJ2-2; 8 positions match TRBD2. V dropped 5 bases and J dropped 4; count of bases not matched to a gene: 12. CDR1 LGHDT and CDR2 YNNKEL come from the germline V gene (reference sequence). The CDR3 is 17 amino acids. DNA of the CDR3: TGTGCCAGCAGCTCCGTCGGGGGGGCGCGGGCCACCGGGGAGCTGTTTTTT. Translation: CASSSVGGARATGELFF.

In the case of this clone: The same CDR3 arises from other DNA sequences in this sample as well. This chain uses TRBV5-1 with TRBJ1-1; D remains unclear. CDR1 and CDR2 from the germline V gene are SGHRS and YFSETQ. The CDR3 contains 14 residues. The V and J ends lost 4 bases and 0 bases respectively, with 10 bases between them. CDR3 protein: CASSPDTLNTEAFF. CDR3 DNA sequence: TGCGCCAGCAGCCCTGACACCTTGAACACTGAAGCTTTCTTT.

The chain combines TRBV3-1 (or the pseudogene TRBV3-2) with TRBJ2-2; TRBD1 is a possible D gene (6 bases). The CDR3 spans 17 residues. V lost 1 base, J lost 3 bases, and 15 bases lay in between. Germline CDR1 is LGHDT and CDR2 is YNNKEL (reference sequence). Written as DNA, the CDR3 is TGTGCCAGCAGCCAAGCGATGGGGGCAGGGGACACCGGGGAGCTGTTTTTT. Protein sequence: CASSQAMGAGDTGELFF.

This chain links TRBV4-1 with TRBJ2-1; D unclear. Germline CDR1 reads MGHRA; CDR2 reads YSYEKL. The V end lost 6 bases, the J end lost 0 bases, and 12 bases lay between the germline ends. This CDR3 is built from 15 residues. The DNA for the CDR3 is TGCGCCAGCAGTCCGACATCCTTCTCCTACAATGAGCAGTTCTTC. This codes for CASSPTSFSYNEQFF.

This clone has a single count. The chain carries TRBV7-3 and TRBJ2-2, with 9 bases that match TRBD1. With 5 bases clipped from V and 6 bases from J, the junction kept 10 bases outside the gene matches. CDR1 is SGHTA and CDR2 is FQGTGA in the germline V gene. CDR3 length: 16 residues. The CDR3 loop is CASSQGTGPVAGELFF. The CDR3 nucleotides are TGTGCCAGCAGCCAAGGGACAGGGCCGGTGGCCGGGGAGCTGTTTTTT.

The rearrangement links TRBV27 to TRBJ2-3, with 8 bases that match TRBD1. V trimming: 6 bases; J trimming: 2 bases; junction bases outside the gene matches: 7. Germline loops: CDR1 MNHEY, CDR2 SMNVEV (reference sequence). This CDR3 contains 15 residues. The CDR3 bases are TGTGCCAGCAGGGACAGGGCGGGAATCACAGATACGCAGTATTTT. Encoded protein: CASRDRAGITDTQYF.

J is TRBJ1-1 and V is TRBV9, with a possible D match to TRBD1 (5 bases). The CDR3 has 14 residues. The V and J ends lost 0 bases and 5 bases respectively, with 11 bases between them. CDR1 and CDR2 from the germline V gene are SGDLS and YYNGEE. CDR3 amino acids: CASSVGAGRTEAFF. CDR3 DNA sequence: TGTGCCAGCAGCGTAGGGGCAGGGCGAACTGAAGCTTTCTTT.

This sequence joins TRBV6-2 or TRBV6-3 and TRBJ2-7, with 9 bases lining up with TRBD1. The CDR3 totals 18 residues. J lost 0 bases, V lost 0 bases, and 9 bases had no gene match. CDR1 is MNHEY and CDR2 is SVGEGT in the germline V gene. CDR3 bases: TGTGCCAGCAGTTACTCGAGACAAGGGACAGGGAGCTCCTACGAGCAGTACTTC. Protein product: CASSYSRQGTGSSYEQYF.

The gene calls are TRBV19 and TRBJ2-7; D possibly corresponds to TRBD1 (5 bases). Germline values: CDR1 LNHDA, CDR2 SQIVND (reference sequence). The germline V and J ends were trimmed by 3 bases and 4 bases, with 10 bases remaining between them. CDR3 size: 13 residues. In nucleotides, the CDR3 is TGTGCCAGTAGTATTGCCAGGGCTTACGAGCAGTACTTC. Residues: CASSIARAYEQYF.

V usage is TRBV6-6 and J usage is TRBJ1-2; TRBD1 agrees at 8 bases. The CDR3 has 15 amino acids. Germline CDR1 MNHNY, CDR2 SVGAGI (reference sequence). V shed 2 bases, J shed 6 bases, and the junction held 8 bases outside the gene matches. CDR3 loop: CASSYPQGQANGYTF. The CDR3 coding sequence is TGTGCCAGCAGTTACCCGCAGGGACAGGCAAATGGCTACACCTTC.

This chain uses TRBV28 with TRBJ1-6, with TRBD1 matching 7 bases. This CDR3 has 14 amino acids. Germline CDR1 MDHEN, CDR2 SYDVKM. The V segment lost 6 bases and the J segment 4 bases; nucleotides outside the gene matches: 3. The CDR3 DNA is TGTGCCAGCAGGGACAGGTTATATAATTCACCCCTCCACTTT. Its protein is CASRDRLYNSPLHF. Based on the CDR3 plus reference TRBV28 and TRBJ1-6, the full variable domain is DVKVTQSSRYLVKRTGEKVFLECVQDMDHENMFWYRQDPGLGLRLIYFSYDVKMKEKGDIPEGYSVSREKKERFSLILESASTNQTSMYLCASRDRLYNSPLHFGNGTRLTVT.

The chain joins TRBV10-1 to TRBJ2-7, with D unresolved. V gave up 3 bases and J gave up 2 bases, with 8 bases separating them. The CDR3 spans 13 residues. The germline V gene has CDR1 WNHNN and CDR2 SYGVQD (reference sequence). In DNA, the CDR3 is TGCGCCAGCAGTGACAGGCCACCCTACGAGCAGTACGTC. This sequence encodes CASSDRPPYEQYV.

The chain carries TRBV21-1 and TRBJ1-6; TRBD1 reflects the table's D call only, with no check against the DNA. TRBV21-1 corresponds to a pseudogene. The CDR3 loop spans 16 amino acids. In nucleotides, the CDR3 is TGTGCCAGCAGCAATAGGCGGCAGGGGGCGCGCTCACCCCTCCACTTT. Its protein is CASSNRRQGARSPLHF.

V and J are TRBV6-5 and TRBJ1-5; perhaps TRBD1 as D (5 bases). Germline V gives CDR1 MNHEY, CDR2 SVGAGI. The V and J ends lost 11 bases and 3 bases respectively, with 17 bases between them. There are 14 residues in the CDR3. The CDR3 nucleotides are TGTGCCGCAGTTTTATCAGGGCCCAATCAGCCCCAGCATTTT. Translation gives CAAVLSGPNQPQHF.

The CDR3 protein is CASSQDGASGGAETQYF. The DNA of the CDR3 is TGTGCCAGCAGCCAAGACGGGGCTAGCGGGGGGGCAGAGACCCAGTACTTC. V gene TRBV3-1 (or the pseudogene TRBV3-2) combines with J gene TRBJ2-5; TRBD2 agrees at 12 bases. Germline V CDR1 and CDR2: LGHDT, YNNKEL (reference sequence). This CDR3 contains 17 residues. The trim removed 0 bases at V and 4 bases at J, leaving 6 bases unmatched.

The rearrangement uses TRBV6-5 and TRBJ1-2, with a tentative D call TRBD1 (6 bases). This CDR3 region has 14 residues. The germline V gene has CDR1 MNHEY and CDR2 SVGAGI. Trimming shortened V by 6 bases and J by 2 bases, and 13 bases separated the two germline ends. Written as DNA, the CDR3 is TGTGCCAGCAGGGACAAAGGGGGAAACTATGGCTACACCTTC. Residues: CASRDKGGNYGYTF.

This clone appeared once. The chain uses TRBV5-5 and TRBJ2-5, with TRBD1 matching 7 bases. The CDR3 is 13 amino acids. V trimming: 4 bases; J trimming: 4 bases; junction bases outside the gene matches: 4. Germline CDR1 reads SGHKS; CDR2 reads YYEKEE (reference sequence). CDR3 in amino acids: CASSTDRLETQYF. The DNA of the CDR3 is TGTGCCAGCAGCACGGACAGGCTAGAGACCCAGTACTTC.

The V call is TRBV9, the J call TRBJ1-6; a possible D gene is TRBD1 (6 bases). This CDR3 is built from 11 residues. V was pared by 4 bases and J by 13 bases, with 9 bases between. Per the germline V gene, CDR1 is SGDLS and CDR2 is YYNGEE. The CDR3 loop is CASSRGGPLHF. In DNA form, the CDR3 reads TGTGCCAGCAGCAGGGGGGGTCCCCTCCACTTT.

This chain connects TRBV5-4 to TRBJ2-2, with D tentatively TRBD1 (5 bases). V lost 1 base and J 0 bases, leaving 13 bases between the germline ends. Germline V gives CDR1 SGHNT, CDR2 YYREEE (reference sequence). The length of the CDR3 is 17 residues. The CDR3 coding sequence is TGTGCCAGCAGCTTGCCCCCGACAGCCACGAACACCGGGGAGCTGTTTTTT. This sequence encodes CASSLPPTATNTGELFF.